This T cell receptor (beta chain) derives from a study of T-cell reconstitution after alpha-beta-depleted transplantation in children. For TCRbeta, the library was prepared with unique molecular identifiers. TCRdb fed the PCR reads into MiXCR, producing one record per CDR3 protein. The table has about 610,000 distinct CDR3 sequences, over 9.5% seen once. The CDR3 is made up of 13 amino acids. V lost 11 bases, J lost 3 bases, and 16 bases lay in between. Germline CDR1 ENHRY, CDR2 SYGVKD. This clonotype was recorded many times. The TCR originated in a human donor who donated a stem cell graft to a child with acute myeloid leukemia. The specimen was PBMCs from the stem cell graft donor, collected from the stem cell graft. The chain uses TRBV10-3 and TRBJ2-5; D unclear. The CDR3 coding sequence is TGTGCCCATTCCGACGGCATGAAAGAGACCCAGTACTTC. This codes for CAHSDGMKETQYF.